A single T cell receptor (beta chain) is shown here with its context. This clonotype has at least ten counts. Which antigen it targets is not known. No clone much larger than this one lies a single base away; base qualities are absent. This specimen's treatment or condition label, per the study, means: allogeneic hematopoietic cell transplantation with graft depleted of TCRalphabeta T cells and CD19 B cells. The transplant recipients were children given TCRalphabeta/CD19-depleted allogeneic hematopoietic cell grafts. This sample is part of a study of T-cell reconstitution after alpha-beta-depleted transplantation in children listed by TCRdb under 2016. Regarding the complete study: T-cell immune reconstitution after TCRalphabeta/CD19-depleted allogeneic hematopoietic cell transplantation in children was quantitatively tracked in the study by means of TCR repertoire profiling. The paper's findings and limits, for the study overall: The frequencies of hyperexpanded clones fell over the following months, and after one year, T-cell counts and TCRbeta diversity were mostly attributed to newly produced T cells. About two months after transplant, the apparently early recovery of alphabetaT-cell counts reportedly depended on just several hundred clones that had expanded rapidly and came from non-depleted graft cells. In some patients, the high TCRbeta diversity seen at day 60 was put down to recipient T cells and intrathymic progenitors that had survived conditioning.

The library was built by means of PCR. The sequencing machine was an Illumina HiSeq 2500. TCR libraries were prepared with molecular barcoding, using unique molecular identifiers to normalize TCRbeta repertoire quantification. The public sequencing data were trimmed at Q25 with fastp and processed into clonotypes with MiXCR by TCRdb, which kept only in-frame beta chains. Every entry covers one CDR3 protein and lists the most common genes and DNA from its rows. This sample lists under 250,000 distinct CDR3 sequences; approximately 6.9% were detected once. Just over 5.5% of the sample belongs to the ten largest clones. The germline V gene sets CDR1 to SGHRS and CDR2 to YFSETQ. Relative to germline, V is missing 3 bases and J is missing 3 bases, with 2 bases of the junction outside any gene match. Its CDR3 holds 13 amino acids, cysteine through phenylalanine. The CDR3 DNA has 39 bases and is translated from base 1.

The chain employs TRBV5-1 and TRBJ2-5; 7 nucleotides in the junction match TRBD2. The receptor's source is a boy aged 2 to 10 with acute lymphoblastic leukemia, due to receive a stem cell transplant. The sequencing here drew on PBMCs, taken before TCRalphabeta/CD19-depleted stem cell transplant. The CDR3 corresponds to CASSSSGEETQYF. The DNA sequence reads TGCGCCAGCAGCTCCAGCGGGGAAGAGACCCAGTACTTC.